Each of the 2 T cell receptor beta chains below was sequenced from the same sample in a study of long-term antiretroviral therapy in people with HIV. At the survey level, the v3.0 immunoSEQ assay was run. Clones were read by immunoSEQ multiplex PCR, and TCRdb kept only the in-frame ones, dropping some. The data contain 25,000 to 35,000 clones, roughly 84% of them singletons. The source was unsorted PBMCs, collected 2.7 to 2.9 years after starting antiretroviral therapy. These receptors were taken from a man aged 25 to 45 with HIV.

V gene TRBV5-4 combines with J gene TRBJ2-3; D might be TRBD2 (6 bases). Germline CDR1 and CDR2: SGHNT and YYREEE (reference sequence). This CDR3 has 13 amino acids. Trimming removed 2 bases at V and 6 bases at J, with 10 bases between. Here the CDR3 reads CASSLGGDDTQYF. CDR3 sequence (DNA): TGTGCCAGCAGCTTAGGAGGGGATGATACGCAGTATTTT.

This chain joins TRBV5-8 and TRBJ1-2; unclear D gene. V was pared by 9 bases and J by 4 bases, with 22 bases between. Germline CDR1 and CDR2: SGHTS and YDEGEE. This CDR3 has 15 amino acids. CDR3 residues: CATPGVTGIGYGYTF. The CDR3 region has the DNA TGTGCCACCCCCGGGGTTACGGGAATCGGCTATGGCTACACCTTC.